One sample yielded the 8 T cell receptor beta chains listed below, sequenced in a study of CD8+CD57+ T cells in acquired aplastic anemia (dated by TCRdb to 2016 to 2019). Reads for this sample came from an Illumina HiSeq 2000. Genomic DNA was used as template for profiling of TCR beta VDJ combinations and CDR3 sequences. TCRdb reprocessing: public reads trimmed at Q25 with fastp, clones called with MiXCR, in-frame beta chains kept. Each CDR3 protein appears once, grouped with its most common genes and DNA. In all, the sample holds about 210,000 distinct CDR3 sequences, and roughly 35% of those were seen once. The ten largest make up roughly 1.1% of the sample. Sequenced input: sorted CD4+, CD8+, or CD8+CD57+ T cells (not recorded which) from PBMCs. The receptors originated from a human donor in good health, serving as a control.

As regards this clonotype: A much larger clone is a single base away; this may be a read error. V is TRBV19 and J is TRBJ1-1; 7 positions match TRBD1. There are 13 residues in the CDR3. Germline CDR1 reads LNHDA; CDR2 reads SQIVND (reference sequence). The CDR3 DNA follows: TGTGCCAGTAGTAACCAGGGGGGCACTAAAGCTTTCTTT. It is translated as CASSNQGGTKAFF.

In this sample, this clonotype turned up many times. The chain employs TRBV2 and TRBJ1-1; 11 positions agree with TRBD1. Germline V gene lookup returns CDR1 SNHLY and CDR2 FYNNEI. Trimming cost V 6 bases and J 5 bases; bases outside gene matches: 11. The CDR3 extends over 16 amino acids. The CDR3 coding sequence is TGTGCCAGCAGCTATCGGACAGGGGGCGCGAGGACTGAAGCTTTCTTT. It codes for CASSYRTGGARTEAFF.

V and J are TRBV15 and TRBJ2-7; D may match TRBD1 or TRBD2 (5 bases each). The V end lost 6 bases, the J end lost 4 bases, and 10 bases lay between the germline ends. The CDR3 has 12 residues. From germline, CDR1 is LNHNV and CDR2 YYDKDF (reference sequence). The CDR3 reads CATSQGRYEQYF. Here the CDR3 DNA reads TGTGCCACCAGTCAGGGACGATACGAGCAGTACTTC.

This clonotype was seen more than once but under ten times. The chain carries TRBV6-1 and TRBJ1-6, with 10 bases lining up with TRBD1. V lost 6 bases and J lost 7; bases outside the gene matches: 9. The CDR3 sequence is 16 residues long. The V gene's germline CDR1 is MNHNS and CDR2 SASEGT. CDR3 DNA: TGTGCCAGCAGACGGGGGACAGGGGTGGGAAATTCACCCCTCCACTTT. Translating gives CASRRGTGVGNSPLHF.

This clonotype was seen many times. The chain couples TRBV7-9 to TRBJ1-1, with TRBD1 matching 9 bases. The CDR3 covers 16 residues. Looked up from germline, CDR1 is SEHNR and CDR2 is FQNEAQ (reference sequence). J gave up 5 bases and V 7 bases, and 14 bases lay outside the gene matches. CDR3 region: CASTYEQGALRTEAFF. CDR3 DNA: TGTGCCAGCACATACGAACAGGGGGCCTTAAGAACTGAAGCTTTCTTT.

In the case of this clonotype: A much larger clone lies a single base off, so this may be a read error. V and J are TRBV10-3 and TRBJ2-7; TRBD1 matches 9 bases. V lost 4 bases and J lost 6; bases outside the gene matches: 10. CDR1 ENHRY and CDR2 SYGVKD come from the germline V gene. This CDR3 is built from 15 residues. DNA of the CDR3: TGTGCCATCAGTGGAACCGGGACAGGGCTGAGCGAGCAGTACTTC. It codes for CAISGTGTGLSEQYF.

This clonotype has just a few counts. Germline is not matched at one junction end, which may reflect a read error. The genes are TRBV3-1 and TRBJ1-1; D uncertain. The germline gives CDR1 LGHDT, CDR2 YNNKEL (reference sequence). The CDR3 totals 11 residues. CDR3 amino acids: CASSQAGLGAF. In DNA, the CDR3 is TGTGCCAGCAGCCAAGCCGGGTTAGGAGCCTTT.

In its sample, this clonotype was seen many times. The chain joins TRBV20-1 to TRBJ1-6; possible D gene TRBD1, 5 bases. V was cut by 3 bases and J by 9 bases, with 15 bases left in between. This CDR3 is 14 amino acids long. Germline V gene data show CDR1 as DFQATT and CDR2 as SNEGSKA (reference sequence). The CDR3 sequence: CSASVVDRGSPLHF. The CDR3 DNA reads TGCAGTGCTAGTGTTGTCGATAGGGGTTCACCCCTCCACTTT.